The next 2 T cell receptor beta chains were all read from a single sample in a study of identical twins. TCRdb re-analysed the 5' RACE reads in MiXCR, keeping a single row per CDR3 protein. The table shows about 530,000 distinct CDR3 sequences, with around 22% occurring only once. These data were also reused for a study on yellow fever vaccine responses in identical twins.

The sample consisted of CD4+ T cells sorted from blood. The receptors were gathered from a woman under 30 in good health.

The CDR3 region is CSARGQVENSPLHF. CDR3 sequence (DNA): TGCAGTGCTAGAGGACAGGTTGAGAATTCACCCCTCCACTTT. This chain uses TRBV20-1 with TRBJ1-6, with D maybe TRBD1 (6 bases). The ends were cut back, 1 base at V and 7 bases at J, with 11 bases in the middle. CDR3 size: 14 residues. From germline, CDR1 is DFQATT and CDR2 SNEGSKA (reference sequence).

The chain carries TRBV28 and TRBJ2-4; TRBD1 is a possible D gene (5 bases). The germline V gene encodes CDR1 MDHEN and CDR2 SYDVKM. Trimming removed 6 bases at V and 6 bases at J, with 12 bases between. The CDR3 is 13 amino acids. Here the CDR3 DNA reads TGTGCCAGCAGCCCAGGGTGGGGAAACATTCAGTACTTC. Translated, it gives CASSPGWGNIQYF.